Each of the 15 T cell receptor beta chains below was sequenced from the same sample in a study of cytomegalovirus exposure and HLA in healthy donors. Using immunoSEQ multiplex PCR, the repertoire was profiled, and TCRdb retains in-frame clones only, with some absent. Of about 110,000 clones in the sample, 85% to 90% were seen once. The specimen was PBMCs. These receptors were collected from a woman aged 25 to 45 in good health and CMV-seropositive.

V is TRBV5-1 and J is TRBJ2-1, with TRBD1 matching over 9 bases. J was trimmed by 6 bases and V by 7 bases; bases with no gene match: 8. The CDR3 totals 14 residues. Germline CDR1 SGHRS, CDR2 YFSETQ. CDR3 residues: CASGPGQGPNEQFF. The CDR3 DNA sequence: TGCGCCAGCGGGCCGGGACAGGGTCCCAATGAGCAGTTCTTC.

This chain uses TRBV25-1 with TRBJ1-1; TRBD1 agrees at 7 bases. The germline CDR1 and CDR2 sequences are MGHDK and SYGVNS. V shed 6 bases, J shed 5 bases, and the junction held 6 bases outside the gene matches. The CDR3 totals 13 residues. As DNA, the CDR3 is TGTGCCAGCAGGGAAAGGGGGCAGACTGAAGCTTTCTTT. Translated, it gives CASRERGQTEAFF.

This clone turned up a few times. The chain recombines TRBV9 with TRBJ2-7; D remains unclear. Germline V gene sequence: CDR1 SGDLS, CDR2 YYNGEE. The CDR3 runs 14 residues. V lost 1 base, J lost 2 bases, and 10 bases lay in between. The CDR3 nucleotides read TGTGCCAGCAGCGTATCGGAGACCCCCTACGAGCAGTACTTC. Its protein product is CASSVSETPYEQYF.

As DNA, the CDR3 is TGTGCCAGCAGCCCCAGACAGGGACTCACTGAAGCTTTCTTT. The encoded protein is CASSPRQGLTEAFF. V usage is TRBV7-9 and J usage is TRBJ1-1, with TRBD1 matching 7 bases. With 5 bases clipped from V and 4 bases from J, the junction kept 7 bases outside the gene matches. Germline V gene data show CDR1 as SEHNR and CDR2 as FQNEAQ (reference sequence). The CDR3 runs 14 residues. The full variable domain, its missing parts supplied by reference TRBV7-9 and TRBJ1-1, is DTGVSQNPRHKITKRGQNVTFRCDPISEHNRLYWYRQTLGQGPEFLTYFQNEAQLEKSRLLSDRFSAERPKGSFSTLEIQRTEQGDSAMYLCASSPRQGLTEAFFGQGTRLTVV.

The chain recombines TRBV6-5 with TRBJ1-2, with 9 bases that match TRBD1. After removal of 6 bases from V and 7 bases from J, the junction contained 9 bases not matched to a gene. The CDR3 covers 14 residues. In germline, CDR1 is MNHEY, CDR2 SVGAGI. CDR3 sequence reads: CASSRDRERGGYTF. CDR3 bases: TGTGCCAGCAGCCGGGACAGGGAGAGGGGTGGCTACACCTTC.

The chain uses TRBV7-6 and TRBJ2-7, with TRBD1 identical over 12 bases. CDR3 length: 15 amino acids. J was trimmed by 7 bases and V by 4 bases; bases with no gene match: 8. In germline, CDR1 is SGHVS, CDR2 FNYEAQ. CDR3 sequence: CASSSGTGGWREQYF. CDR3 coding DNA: TGTGCCAGCAGCTCAGGGACAGGGGGCTGGAGAGAGCAGTACTTC.

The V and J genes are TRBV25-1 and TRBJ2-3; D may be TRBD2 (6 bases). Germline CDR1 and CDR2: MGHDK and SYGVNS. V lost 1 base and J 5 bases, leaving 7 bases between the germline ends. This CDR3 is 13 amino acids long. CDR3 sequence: CASSEWGVDTQYF. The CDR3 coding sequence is TGTGCCAGCAGTGAATGGGGGGTAGATACGCAGTATTTT.

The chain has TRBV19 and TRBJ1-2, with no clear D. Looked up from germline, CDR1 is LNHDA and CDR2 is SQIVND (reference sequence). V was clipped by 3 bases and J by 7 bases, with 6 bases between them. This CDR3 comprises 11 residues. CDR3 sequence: CASSIRGGYTF. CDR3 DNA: TGTGCCAGTAGTATTCGGGGTGGCTACACCTTC.

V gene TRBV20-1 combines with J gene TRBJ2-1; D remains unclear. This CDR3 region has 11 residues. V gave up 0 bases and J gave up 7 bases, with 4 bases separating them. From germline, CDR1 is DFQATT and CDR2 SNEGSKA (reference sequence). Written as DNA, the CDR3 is TGCAGTGCTAGAGATCGTAATGAGCAGTTCTTC. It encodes CSARDRNEQFF.

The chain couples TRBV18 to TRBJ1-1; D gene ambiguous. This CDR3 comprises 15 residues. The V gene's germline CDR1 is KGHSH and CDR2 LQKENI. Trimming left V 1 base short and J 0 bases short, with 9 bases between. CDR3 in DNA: TGTGCCAGCTCACCACGAGGAACCATGAACACTGAAGCTTTCTTT. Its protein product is CASSPRGTMNTEAFF.

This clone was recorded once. The DNA for the CDR3 is TGTGCCAGCAGCTTGGGTATAGGGGGCAATGACGAGCAGTACTTC. This gives the protein CASSLGIGGNDEQYF. The chain employs TRBV5-8 and TRBJ2-7, with 7 bases fitting TRBD1. V gave up 0 bases and J gave up 5 bases; unmatched junction bases: 8. The V gene's germline CDR1 is SGHTS and CDR2 YDEGEE. The CDR3 runs to 15 residues.

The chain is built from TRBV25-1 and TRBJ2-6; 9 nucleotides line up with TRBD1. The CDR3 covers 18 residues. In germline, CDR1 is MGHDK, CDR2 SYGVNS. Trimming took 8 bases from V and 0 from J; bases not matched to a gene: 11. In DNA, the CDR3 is TGTGCCAGCTGCACTCCCGGGACAGGGTACTCTGGGGCCAACGTCCTGACTTTC. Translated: CASCTPGTGYSGANVLTF.

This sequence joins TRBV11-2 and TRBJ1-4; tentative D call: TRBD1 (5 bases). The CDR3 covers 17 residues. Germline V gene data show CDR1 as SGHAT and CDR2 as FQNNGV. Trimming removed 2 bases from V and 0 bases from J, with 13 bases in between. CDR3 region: CASSLRQRLATNEKLFF. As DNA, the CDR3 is TGTGCCAGCAGCTTAAGACAGAGACTTGCAACTAATGAAAAACTGTTTTTT.

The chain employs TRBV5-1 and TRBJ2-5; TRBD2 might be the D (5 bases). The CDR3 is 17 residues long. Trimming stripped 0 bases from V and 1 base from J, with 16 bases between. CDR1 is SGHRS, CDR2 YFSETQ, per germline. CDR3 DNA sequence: TGCGCCAGCAGCTTGGGGGTTTTGGGAGCTGTCCAAGAGACCCAGTACTTC. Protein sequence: CASSLGVLGAVQETQYF.

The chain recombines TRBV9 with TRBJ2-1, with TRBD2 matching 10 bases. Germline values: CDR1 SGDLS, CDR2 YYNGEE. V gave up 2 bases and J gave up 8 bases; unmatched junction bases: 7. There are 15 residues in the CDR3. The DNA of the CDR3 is TGTGCCAGCAGCGTTGGCCTAGCGGGGGAACATGAGCAGTTCTTC. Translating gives CASSVGLAGEHEQFF.